A single sample is the source of the 20 T cell receptor beta chains below, sequenced in a study of cytomegalovirus exposure and HLA in healthy donors. This table comes from immunoSEQ multiplex PCR, and its TCRdb copy is limited to in-frame clones, with some not included. Here the sample spans 89,000 or so clones, 85% to 95% being singletons. The specimen sequenced was PBMCs. Every receptor here comes from a woman aged 25 to 39 in good health and CMV-seropositive.

V is TRBV30 and J is TRBJ2-7, with a tentative D call TRBD1 (5 bases). This CDR3 has 14 amino acids. From germline, CDR1 is GTSNPN and CDR2 SVGIG (reference sequence). V was cut by 2 bases and J by 3 bases, with 14 bases left in between. As DNA, the CDR3 is TGTGCCTGGAGTACCGGACATCCAATCTACGAGCAGTACTTC. Translation gives CAWSTGHPIYEQYF. The variable domain in full, with the rest retrieved from reference TRBV30 and TRBJ2-7, is SQTIHQWPATLVQPVGSPLSLECTVEGTSNPNLYWYRQAAGRGLQLLFYSVGIGQISSEVPQNLSASRPQDRQFILSSKKLLLSDSGFYLCAWSTGHPIYEQYFGPGTRLTVT.

This sequence joins TRBV19 and TRBJ2-7; 11 nucleotides align to TRBD2. Germline trimming cut 5 bases from V and 5 bases from J; bases unmatched to any gene: 8. The CDR3 consists of 15 residues. Germline CDR1 is LNHDA and CDR2 is SQIVND (reference sequence). CDR3 in DNA: TGTGCCAGTAGTGTTAGCGGGAGGGCCGTCGACGAGCAGTACTTC. Translating gives CASSVSGRAVDEQYF.

The chain employs TRBV14 and TRBJ2-7; TRBD1 aligns across 12 bases. The V gene end was trimmed by 4 bases and the J gene end by 7 bases; junction bases not matched to a gene: 5. Germline V lookup: CDR1 SGHDN, CDR2 FVKESK. The CDR3 totals 14 residues. CDR3 sequence reads: CASSRDRGLREQYF. The CDR3 nucleotides are TGTGCCAGCAGCCGGGACAGGGGGCTTCGAGAGCAGTACTTC.

The CDR3 DNA is TGTGCCAGCAGCTTGTTTGCTAGCGCCGGGGAGCTGTTTTTT. Translating it yields CASSLFASAGELFF. The chain couples TRBV5-4 to TRBJ2-2; D possibly corresponds to TRBD2 (6 bases). The CDR3 spans 14 residues. The V gene's germline CDR1 is SGHNT and CDR2 YYREEE (reference sequence). Trimming removed 1 base at V and 6 bases at J, with 10 bases between.

About this clone: The sample has other DNA sequences that encode this CDR3 too. The chain couples TRBV9 to TRBJ1-2; the D is unclear. V lost 0 bases and J lost 8, with 20 bases in between. This CDR3 contains 16 residues. The V gene's germline CDR1 is SGDLS and CDR2 YYNGEE. The CDR3 DNA sequence: TGTGCCAGCAGCGTAGAAGGGCGGGGATCTGCGGGGGGCTACACCTTC. It encodes CASSVEGRGSAGGYTF.

As regards this clone: The junction departs from the called germline gene at one end, perhaps through a read error. The chain uses TRBV15 and TRBJ2-3, with 7 bases aligning to TRBD1. Per the germline V gene, CDR1 is LNHNV and CDR2 is YYDKDF (reference sequence). The CDR3 contains 16 residues. In DNA, the CDR3 is TGTGCCACCAGCAGATTGACTAAGGCCCGGACAGGTACGCAGTATTTT. Translating it yields CATSRLTKARTGTQYF.

Here the CDR3 DNA reads TGCGCCAGCAGTGAAAGTTACAGGGGGACTGAAGCTTTCTTT. Translating it yields CASSESYRGTEAFF. The chain uses TRBV10-1 and TRBJ1-1; 8 positions match TRBD1. CDR1 is WNHNN, CDR2 SYGVQD, per germline (reference sequence). The junction had 5 bases not matched to a gene; V was cut back by 3 bases and J by 5 bases. The CDR3 covers 14 residues.

This clone was seen a few times. The rearrangement uses TRBV6-6 and TRBJ2-7; tentatively, D is TRBD2 (5 bases). The V gene lost 2 bases and the J gene lost 4 bases, with 12 bases spanning the gap. Per the germline V gene, CDR1 is MNHNY and CDR2 is SVGAGI (reference sequence). There are 14 residues in the CDR3. This CDR3 is CASSYTRSGYEQYF. CDR3 nucleotide sequence: TGTGCCAGCAGTTACACCAGGTCGGGGTACGAGCAGTACTTC.

The V and J genes are TRBV29-1 and TRBJ2-2; 7 positions match TRBD1. The CDR3 is 18 residues long. With 5 bases clipped from V and 7 bases from J, the junction kept 22 bases outside the gene matches. CDR1 and CDR2 (germline): SQVTM, ANQGSEA. This chain's CDR3 is CSVFVFPTGAFDVGELFF. DNA for the CDR3: TGCAGCGTTTTTGTCTTTCCAACAGGGGCGTTTGACGTCGGGGAGCTGTTTTTT.

This clone was recorded only once. The chain has TRBV7-9 and TRBJ1-5; no reliable D call. Germline-derived CDR1 and CDR2 are SEHNR and FQNEAQ (reference sequence). Deletions cut 1 base from V and 11 bases from J, with 12 bases between. CDR3 length: 13 amino acids. Here the CDR3 reads CASSLGTLGAQHF. In DNA, the CDR3 is TGTGCCAGCAGCTTAGGTACTCTTGGAGCCCAGCATTTT.

This chain uses TRBV9 with TRBJ2-6, with D maybe TRBD1 (6 bases). From germline, CDR1 is SGDLS and CDR2 YYNGEE. The CDR3 length is 15 residues. With 1 base removed from V and 2 bases from J, the gap between germline ends came to 7 bases. The CDR3 loop is CASSVRGTGANVLTF. The CDR3 bases are TGTGCCAGCAGCGTAAGGGGGACTGGGGCCAACGTCCTGACTTTC.

The chain recombines TRBV19 with TRBJ2-7, with 7 bases lining up with TRBD2. Germline assignment: CDR1 LNHDA and CDR2 SQIVND (reference sequence). This CDR3 is built from 14 residues. V was pared by 5 bases and J by 6 bases, with 10 bases of the junction left unmatched. The CDR3 loop reads CASSEAGTDGEQYF. CDR3 sequence (DNA): TGTGCCAGTAGTGAAGCGGGAACGGATGGCGAGCAGTACTTC. The variable domain in full, with the rest retrieved from reference TRBV19 and TRBJ2-7, is DGGITQSPKYLFRKEGQNVTLSCEQNLNHDAMYWYRQDPGQGLRLIYYSQIVNDFQKGDIAEGYSVSREKKESFPLTVTSAQKNPTAFYLCASSEAGTDGEQYFGPGTRLTVT.

This sequence joins TRBV18 and TRBJ2-1, with D possibly matching TRBD2 (6 bases). The CDR3 is 15 residues long. Germline CDR1 KGHSH, CDR2 LQKENI. Trimming removed 3 bases from V and 1 base from J, with 10 bases in between. CDR3 bases: TGTGCCAGCTCACCTTCCAGCGGGTCCTACAATGAGCAGTTCTTC. Translating it yields CASSPSSGSYNEQFF.

The chain recombines TRBV7-9 with TRBJ2-7; 7 bases line up with TRBD1. This CDR3 has 14 amino acids. Germline V lookup: CDR1 SEHNR, CDR2 FQNEAQ (reference sequence). The junction had 9 bases not matched to a gene; V was cut back by 8 bases and J by 2 bases. The CDR3 DNA reads as TGTGCCAGCGACTCAGGGGGTTCCACCTACGAGCAGTACTTC. Protein product: CASDSGGSTYEQYF.

The chain is built from TRBV13 and TRBJ2-7, with 9 bases matching TRBD2. Germline trimming cut 5 bases from V and 3 bases from J; bases unmatched to any gene: 8. The CDR3 has 15 amino acids. Germline lookup yields CDR1 PRHDT and CDR2 FYEKMQ (reference sequence). CDR3 loop: CASSTTSGPNYEQYF. The CDR3, as DNA: TGTGCCAGCAGCACTACTAGCGGGCCGAACTACGAGCAGTACTTC.

The table lists this clone with a few counts. In DNA form, the CDR3 reads TGTGCCAGCCTACCCCTAGCGGGAGATACGCAGTATTTT. This gives the protein CASLPLAGDTQYF. This rearrangement joins TRBV28 to TRBJ2-3; 8 bases fit TRBD2. The germline CDR1 and CDR2 sequences are MDHEN and SYDVKM. The CDR3 runs to 13 residues. J lost 5 bases, V lost 8 bases, and 6 bases had no gene match.

This clone is a singleton in its sample. This chain connects TRBV7-2 to TRBJ2-7; 7 bases map to TRBD1. The CDR3 loop spans 18 amino acids. The ends lost 2 bases at V and 3 bases at J; junction bases unmatched: 16. Germline V gene lookup returns CDR1 SGHTA and CDR2 FQGNSA. The DNA of the CDR3 is TGTGCCAGCAGCTTAACCCCATTGACAGGGATTTCGGGCTACGAGCAGTACTTC. Translation gives CASSLTPLTGISGYEQYF.

V usage is TRBV7-9 and J usage is TRBJ1-5; no clear D. Germline V gene lookup returns CDR1 SEHNR and CDR2 FQNEAQ (reference sequence). V was cut by 3 bases and J by 5 bases, with 11 bases left in between. The CDR3 is 14 residues long. In DNA form, the CDR3 reads TGTGCCAGCAGCTTTTTGGGCTGGGATCAGCCCCAGCATTTT. This translates into CASSFLGWDQPQHF.

The V and J genes are TRBV7-9 and TRBJ2-2, with TRBD1 matching over 7 bases. J lost 3 bases, V lost 1 base, and 5 bases had no gene match. Per germline, CDR1 SEHNR and CDR2 FQNEAQ (reference sequence). This CDR3 has 16 amino acids. DNA for the CDR3: TGTGCCAGCAGCTTAGAAAACAGGGGACACACCGGGGAGCTGTTTTTT. It specifies CASSLENRGHTGELFF.

V and J are TRBV29-1 and TRBJ2-7, with TRBD1 as a possible D gene (6 bases). Trimming stripped 4 bases from V and 3 bases from J, with 13 bases between. The CDR3 is 13 residues long. Germline V gene sequence: CDR1 SQVTM, CDR2 ANQGSEA. For the CDR3, the DNA is TGCAGCGTTGTCGATGGACAGAGCTACGAGCAGTACTTC. Translating it yields CSVVDGQSYEQYF.